This note documents a single T cell receptor (beta chain) sequence. Antigen unknown. The record originates from a study of CD8 T cells in Susac syndrome. The study's findings and limits: A relatively small number of individuals underwent TCR sequencing and HLA analysis.

Trimming cost V 6 bases and J 0 bases; bases outside gene matches: 11. CDR1 is LNHNV, CDR2 YYDKDF, per germline (reference sequence). The CDR3 consists of 18 residues. When the RNA was reverse transcribed, random hexamers were used with an input of 0.5 to 1 ug. TCRdb re-derived calls from the immunoSEQ multiplex PCR reads in MiXCR, one entry per CDR3 protein. The data contain about 160,000 distinct CDR3 sequences, roughly 93% of them singletons. V is TRBV15 and J is TRBJ2-2; 9 bases are shared with TRBD1. This sequence originates from a human donor in good health. The specimen sequenced was CD4+ T cells from PBMCs. CDR3 coding DNA: TGTGCCACCAGAGGGGGACAGGGTTATCGGGCGAACACCGGGGAGCTGTTTTTT. This codes for CATRGGQGYRANTGELFF.